This TCR beta chain is drawn from a study of beta chain features in type 1 diabetes. There are a few counts of this clone. Investigators reverse transcribed all isolated RNA, so they sequenced expressed TCRB transcripts. This table comes from immunoSEQ multiplex PCR, and its TCRdb copy is limited to in-frame clones, with some not included. The sample carries under 400,000 clones, 14% recorded once. Germline assignment: CDR1 SGHVS and CDR2 FQNEAQ. Losses at the gene ends were 1 base for V and 0 bases for J; bases not matched to a gene: 4. CDR3 length: 16 amino acids. Sequences were obtained from central memory CD4+ T cells from blood. The chain joins TRBV7-8 to TRBJ2-3, with 7 bases matching TRBD1. The sequence was collected from a man aged 25-40 years in good health. This CDR3 is CASSLGQGRSTDTQYF. The CDR3 region has the DNA TGTGCCAGCAGCTTAGGACAGGGTCGGAGCACAGATACGCAGTATTTT.